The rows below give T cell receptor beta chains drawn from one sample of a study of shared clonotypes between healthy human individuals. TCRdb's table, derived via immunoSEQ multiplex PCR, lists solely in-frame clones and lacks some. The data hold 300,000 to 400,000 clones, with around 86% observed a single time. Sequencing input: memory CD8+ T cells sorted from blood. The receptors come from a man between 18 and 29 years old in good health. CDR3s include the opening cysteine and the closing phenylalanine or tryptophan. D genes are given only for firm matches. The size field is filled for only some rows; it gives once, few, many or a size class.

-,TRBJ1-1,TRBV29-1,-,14,CSGAGTSGITEAFF,TGCAGCGGCGCCGGGACTAGTGGGATCACTGAAGCTTTCTTT
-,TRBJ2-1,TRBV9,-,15,CASSEGAGTNNEQFF,TGTGCCAGCAGCGAGGGGGCGGGGACAAACAATGAGCAGTTCTTC
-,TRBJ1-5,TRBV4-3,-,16,CASSQDGAGSNQPQHF,TGCGCCAGCAGCCAAGACGGGGCTGGAAGCAATCAGCCCCAGCATTTT
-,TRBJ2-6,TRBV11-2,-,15,CASSLYRAGANVLTF,TGTGCCAGCAGCTTATATAGGGCTGGGGCCAACGTCCTGACTTTC
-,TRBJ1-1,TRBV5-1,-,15,CASSLAQGMNTEAFF,TGCGCCAGCAGCTTGGCTCAGGGAATGAACACTGAAGCTTTCTTT
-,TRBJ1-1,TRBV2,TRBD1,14,CASSDYRDRGQYFF,TGTGCCAGCAGCGACTACCGGGACAGGGGGCAGTATTTCTTT
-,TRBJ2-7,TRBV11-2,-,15,CASSLPGTVTYEQYF,TGTGCCAGCAGCTTACCCGGGACTGTCACCTACGAGCAGTACTTC
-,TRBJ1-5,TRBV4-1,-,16,CASSLREGYSNQPQHF,TGCGCCAGCAGCCTAAGAGAAGGGTATAGCAATCAGCCCCAGCATTTT
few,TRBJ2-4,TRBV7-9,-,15,CASSPGVGGWNIQYF,TGTGCCAGCAGCCCGGGGGTCGGGGGTTGGAACATTCAGTACTTC
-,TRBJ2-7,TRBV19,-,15,CASSPVREGSYEQYF,TGTGCCAGTAGTCCCGTTAGGGAAGGCTCCTACGAGCAGTACTTC
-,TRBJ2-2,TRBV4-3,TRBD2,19,CASSLTPGLAGGGTGELFF,TGCGCCAGCAGCCTTACCCCGGGACTAGCGGGAGGGGGGACCGGGGAGCTGTTTTTT
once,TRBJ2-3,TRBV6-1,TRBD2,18,CASSELAGARLSTDTQYF,TGTGCCAGCAGTGAACTAGCGGGGGCTCGATTAAGCACAGATACGCAGTATTTT
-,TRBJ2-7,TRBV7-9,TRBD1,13,CASSLVDRDKQYF,TGTGCCAGCAGCTTAGTCGACAGGGACAAGCAGTACTTC
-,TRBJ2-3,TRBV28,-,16,CASSPWVGRQTDTQYF,TGTGCCAGCAGTCCGTGGGTGGGGAGACAAACAGATACGCAGTATTTT
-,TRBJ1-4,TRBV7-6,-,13,CASSTELNEKLFF,TGTGCCAGCAGCACCGAGCTTAATGAAAAACTGTTTTTT
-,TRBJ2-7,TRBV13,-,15,CASSPRRETPYEQYF,TGTGCCAGCAGCCCCCGCCGCGAGACCCCCTACGAGCAGTACTTC
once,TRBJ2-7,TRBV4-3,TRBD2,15,CASSQDSASGYEQYF,TGCGCCAGCAGCCAAGATAGTGCTAGCGGCTACGAGCAGTACTTC
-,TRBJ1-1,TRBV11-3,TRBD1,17,CASSSPWDRGPNTEAFF,TGTGCCAGCAGCTCCCCATGGGACAGGGGCCCGAACACTGAAGCTTTCTTT
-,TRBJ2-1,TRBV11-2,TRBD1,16,CASSSPGGARSNEQFF,TGTGCCAGCAGCTCACCAGGGGGCGCGAGGAGCAATGAGCAGTTCTTC
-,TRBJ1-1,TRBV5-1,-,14,CASSTGPMNTEAFF,TGCGCCAGTAGTACAGGGCCCATGAACACTGAAGCTTTCTTT
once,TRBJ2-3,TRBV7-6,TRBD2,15,CASSWGGGPTDTQYF,TGTGCCAGCAGCTGGGGGGGAGGGCCCACAGATACGCAGTATTTT
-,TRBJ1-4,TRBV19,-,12,CASSIAGEKLFF,TGTGCCAGTAGTATAGCTGGCGAAAAACTGTTTTTT
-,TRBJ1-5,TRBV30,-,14,CAWSVENSNQPQHF,TGTGCCTGGAGTGTAGAGAATAGCAATCAGCCCCAGCATTTT
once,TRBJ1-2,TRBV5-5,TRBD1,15,CASSPTTGGAYGYTF,TGTGCCAGCAGCCCGACCACAGGGGGCGCATATGGCTACACCTTC
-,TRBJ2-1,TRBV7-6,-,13,CASSLNPYNEQFF,TGTGCCAGCAGCTTAAATCCTTACAATGAGCAGTTCTTC
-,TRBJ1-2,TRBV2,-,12,CAPPRGRHGYTF,TGTGCCCCCCCTAGGGGTCGCCATGGCTACACCTTC
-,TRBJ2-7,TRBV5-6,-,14,CASSLATGVYEQYF,TGTGCCAGCAGCTTGGCCACAGGAGTCTACGAGCAGTACTTC
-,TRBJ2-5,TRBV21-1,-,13,CASSKVREETQYF,TGTGCCAGCAGCAAAGTCAGGGAAGAGACCCAGTACTTC
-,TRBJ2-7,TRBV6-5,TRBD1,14,CASSYGTGLYEQYF,TGTGCCAGCAGTTACGGGACAGGGTTATACGAGCAGTACTTC
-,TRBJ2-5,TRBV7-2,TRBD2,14,CASRRSGSGETQYF,TGTGCCAGCAGACGGAGCGGGAGCGGAGAGACCCAGTACTTC
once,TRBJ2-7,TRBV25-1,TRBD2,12,CASSVRDYEQYF,TGTGCCAGCAGTGTTCGGGACTACGAGCAATACTTC
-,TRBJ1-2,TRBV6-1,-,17,CASSESEGPTFNYGYTF,TGTGCCAGCAGTGAATCGGAGGGGCCCACATTTAACTATGGCTACACCTTC
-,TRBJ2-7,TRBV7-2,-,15,CASSLPRDKGVEQYF,TGTGCCAGCAGCTTACCCCGGGACAAGGGTGTCGAGCAGTACTTC
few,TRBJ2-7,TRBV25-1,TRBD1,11,CASSDQQGASF,TGTGCCAGCAGTGACCAACAGGGGGCGAGCTTC
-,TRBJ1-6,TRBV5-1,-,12,CASSLDHSPLHF,TGCGCCAGCAGCTTGGACCATTCACCCCTCCACTTT
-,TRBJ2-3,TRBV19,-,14,CASSLGQSTDTQYF,TGTGCCAGTAGCCTCGGACAGAGCACAGATACGCAGTATTTT
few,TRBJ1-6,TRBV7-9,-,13,CASSGNTGSPLHF,TGTGCCAGCAGCGGAAATACAGGTTCACCCCTCCACTTT
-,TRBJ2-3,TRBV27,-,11,CASSWLDTQYF,TGTGCCAGCAGTTGGTTAGATACGCAGTATTTT
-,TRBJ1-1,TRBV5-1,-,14,CASSLDAGNTEAFF,TGCGCCAGCAGCTTGGATGCGGGGAACACTGAAGCTTTCTTT
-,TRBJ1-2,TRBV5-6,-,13,CASSPPDVSGYTF,TGTGCCAGCAGCCCTCCGGATGTTTCTGGCTACACCTTC
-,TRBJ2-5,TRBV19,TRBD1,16,CASSCLTGDDQETQYF,TGTGCCAGTAGCTGCCTGACAGGGGACGACCAAGAGACCCAGTACTTC
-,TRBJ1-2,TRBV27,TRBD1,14,CASSLVGGSYGYTF,TGTGCCAGCAGTTTGGTAGGGGGCTCCTATGGCTACACCTTC
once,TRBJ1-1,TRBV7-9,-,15,CASSLLGGLHTEAFF,TGTGCCAGCAGCTTACTGGGTGGCCTACACACTGAAGCTTTCTTT
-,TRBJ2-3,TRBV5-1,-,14,CASSHSVRTDTQYF,TGCGCCAGCAGTCATAGCGTCCGCACAGATACGCAGTATTTT
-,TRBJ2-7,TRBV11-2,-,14,CASSQNLGVLEQYF,TGTGCCAGCAGTCAAAATCTGGGGGTCCTCGAGCAGTACTTC
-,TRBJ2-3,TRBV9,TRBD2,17,CASSAPTSGRAIDTQYF,TGTGCCAGCAGCGCCCCGACTAGCGGGAGGGCAATAGATACGCAGTATTTT
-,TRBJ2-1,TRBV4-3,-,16,CASSQDRAEIYNEQFF,TGCGCCAGCAGCCAAGATCGGGCAGAGATCTACAATGAGCAGTTCTTC
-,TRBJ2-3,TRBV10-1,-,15,CASSESDGAPDTQYF,TGCGCCAGCAGTGAGTCTGATGGGGCCCCGGATACGCAGTATTTT
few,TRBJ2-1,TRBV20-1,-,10,CSARTVRQFF,TGCAGTGCTAGGACCGTACGGCAGTTCTTC
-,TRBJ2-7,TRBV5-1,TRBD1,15,CASSTTGVPTYEQYF,TGCGCCAGCAGCACGACAGGGGTCCCCACCTACGAGCAGTACTTC
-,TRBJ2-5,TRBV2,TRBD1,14,CASSEENRGETQYF,TGTGCCAGCAGTGAAGAAAACAGGGGAGAGACCCAGTACTTC
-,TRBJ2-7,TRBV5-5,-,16,CASSLLSMTGNYEQYF,TGTGCCAGCAGCTTGTTATCCATGACGGGGAACTACGAGCAGTACTTC
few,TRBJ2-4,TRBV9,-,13,CASSVDRENIQYF,TGTGCCAGCAGCGTAGACAGAGAGAACATTCAGTACTTC
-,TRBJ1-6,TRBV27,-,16,CASSLSAGEWNSPLHF,TGTGCCAGCAGTTTATCGGCGGGGGAGTGGAATTCACCCCTCCACTTT
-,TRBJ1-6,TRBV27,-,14,CASSPGIANSPLHF,TGTGCCAGCAGCCCGGGGATTGCTAATTCACCCCTCCACTTT
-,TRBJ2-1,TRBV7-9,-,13,CASSLTNDNEQFF,TGTGCCAGCAGCTTAACGAATGACAATGAGCAGTTCTTC
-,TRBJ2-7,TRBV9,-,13,CASSVGVATEQYF,TGTGCCAGCAGCGTAGGGGTAGCCACCGAGCAGTACTTC
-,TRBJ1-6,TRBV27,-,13,CASSARTPSPLHF,TGTGCCAGCAGCGCCAGGACGCCTTCACCCCTCCACTTT
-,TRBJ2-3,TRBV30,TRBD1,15,CAWSIAGGWTDTQYF,TGTGCCTGGAGTATCGCAGGGGGCTGGACAGATACGCAGTATTTT
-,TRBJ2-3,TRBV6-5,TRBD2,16,CASSYFIAGESDTQYF,TGTGCCAGCAGTTACTTTATAGCGGGAGAGTCAGATACGCAGTATTTT